A selection of T cell receptor beta chains follows, all from one sample in a study of a mutant IDH1 vaccine in newly diagnosed glioma. The repertoire was sequenced with immunoSEQ multiplex PCR; TCRdb's copy has only in-frame clones and lacks some. This repertoire shows tens of thousands of clones, around 92% found once; its top ten account for around 0.77%. These TCRs' antigens remain unknown. The specimen was PBMCs, collected from a glioma patient whose treatment included an IDH1 peptide vaccine. Receptor source: a woman in her fifties or sixties with glioma. CDR3s include the opening cysteine and the closing phenylalanine or tryptophan. A D gene is named only where the DNA matches it firmly.

TRBJ1-1 | 17 | NA | TRBV5-4 | CASSLDRWGGRNTEAFF | TGTGCCAGCAGCTTGGATAGGTGGGGAGGGAGGAACACTGAAGCTTTCTTT
TRBJ2-1 | 18 | TRBD2 | TRBV7-8 | CASSLDGWGSGSGDEQFF | TGTGCCAGCAGCTTAGACGGTTGGGGTAGCGGGAGCGGCGATGAGCAGTTCTTC
TRBJ1-2 | 13 | NA | TRBV14 | CASSPRVTEGYTF | TGTGCCAGCAGCCCCCGCGTAACAGAAGGCTACACCTTC
TRBJ2-7 | 15 | TRBD1 | TRBV27 | CASSLLPGQGDEQYF | TGTGCCAGCAGTTTACTTCCGGGACAGGGGGACGAGCAGTACTTC
TRBJ1-2 | 15 | NA | TRBV5-1 | CASSLEAVANYGYTF | TGCGCCAGCAGCTTGGAGGCCGTAGCTAACTATGGCTACACCTTC
TRBJ2-1 | 14 | NA | TRBV7-3 | CASSLLAARSEQFF | TGTGCCAGCAGCTTATTGGCAGCAAGGAGTGAGCAGTTCTTC
TRBJ2-3 | 14 | NA | TRBV6-5 | CASSREGRGDTQYF | TGTGCCAGCAGCCGCGAGGGGCGCGGAGATACGCAGTATTTT
TRBJ1-5 | 15 | TRBD1 | TRBV29-1 | CSVVEQGASNQPQHF | TGCAGCGTTGTGGAGCAGGGGGCTTCCAATCAGCCCCAGCATTTT
TRBJ1-1 | 15 | NA | TRBV6-6 | CASSVGGGRSTEAFF | TGTGCCAGCAGTGTGGGGGGGGGCCGGAGCACTGAAGCTTTCTTT
TRBJ2-2 | 16 | TRBD2 | TRBV28 | CASRRTSGSLVGELFF | TGTGCCAGCAGACGTACTAGCGGGAGTTTAGTCGGGGAGCTGTTTTTT
TRBJ2-7 | 18 | TRBD1 | TRBV19 | CASSPLPIDREGPYEQYF | TGTGCCAGTAGTCCCCTCCCCATTGACAGGGAAGGCCCCTACGAGCAGTACTTC
TRBJ2-1 | 20 | TRBD2 | TRBV9 | CASSVAYGTSGRAAVSEQFF | TGTGCCAGCAGCGTGGCCTACGGGACTAGCGGGAGGGCCGCGGTCTCTGAGCAGTTCTTC
TRBJ2-1 | 11 | NA | TRBV5-6 | CASSLFSEQFF | TGTGCCAGCAGCTTGTTTAGCGAGCAGTTCTTC
TRBJ2-3 | 10 | NA | TRBV20-1 | CSARIDTQYF | TGCAGTGCCCGAATAGATACGCAGTATTTT
TRBJ2-1 | 15 | TRBD1 | TRBV27 | CASSLTAIRDRGKFF | TGTGCCAGCAGTTTAACCGCCATCCGGGACAGGGGGAAGTTCTTC
TRBJ2-7 | 13 | NA | TRBV10-3 | CAISDRPNYEQYF | TGTGCCATCAGTGACAGGCCCAACTACGAGCAGTACTTC
TRBJ2-1 | 15 | TRBD2 | TRBV6-5 | CASSHGLAGGNEQFF | TGTGCCAGCAGCCATGGACTAGCGGGAGGGAATGAGCAGTTCTTC
TRBJ2-7 | 14 | TRBD2 | TRBV19 | CASSVTSGLYEQYF | TGTGCCAGTAGTGTGACTAGCGGGCTCTACGAGCAGTACTTC
TRBJ2-1 | 15 | NA | TRBV15 | CATRRAPTGHNEQFF | TGTGCCACCAGGAGGGCTCCCACTGGGCACAATGAGCAGTTCTTC
TRBJ2-3 | 15 | TRBD2 | TRBV4-1 | CASSQGSSGIDTQYF | TGCGCCAGCAGCCAAGGGTCTAGCGGAATCGATACGCAGTATTTT
TRBJ1-1 | 18 | NA | TRBV5-5 | CASSLYQYGEGSDTEAFF | TGTGCCAGCAGCTTGTATCAGTATGGGGAGGGATCGGACACTGAAGCTTTCTTT
TRBJ2-2 | 16 | NA | TRBV5-1 | CASSPTAGLNTGELFF | TGCGCCAGCAGCCCTACAGCGGGCTTGAACACCGGGGAGCTGTTTTTT
TRBJ2-6 | 18 | TRBD1 | TRBV5-1 | CASSPRQGAFSGANVLTF | TGCGCCAGCAGCCCCCGACAGGGGGCCTTCTCTGGGGCCAACGTCCTGACTTTC
TRBJ2-1 | 15 | TRBD1 | TRBV5-1 | CASSPGQGAINEQFF | TGCGCCAGCAGCCCGGGACAGGGGGCAATCAATGAGCAGTTCTTC
TRBJ2-7 | 14 | TRBD2 | TRBV9 | CASGGLAGTYEQYF | TGTGCCAGCGGGGGACTAGCGGGAACCTACGAGCAGTACTTC
TRBJ2-7 | 15 | NA | TRBV2 | CASIQGGEASYEQYF | TGTGCCAGCATCCAGGGGGGGGAGGCCTCCTACGAGCAGTACTTC
TRBJ1-1 | 14 | TRBD1 | TRBV11-2 | CASSTGTENTEAFF | TGTGCCAGCAGCACAGGGACAGAGAACACTGAAGCTTTCTTT
TRBJ2-4 | 14 | NA | TRBV28 | CASSLRVGWNIQYF | TGTGCCAGCAGTTTACGAGTGGGATGGAACATTCAGTACTTC
TRBJ2-5 | 15 | TRBD1 | TRBV25-1 | CASSPHRGRQETQYF | TGTGCCAGCAGTCCCCACAGGGGGCGGCAAGAGACCCAGTACTTC